The entry that follows covers one T cell receptor (beta chain) sequence. The record originates from a study of OX40 agonist ivuxolimab in advanced cancers. Study as a whole: Ivuxolimab is a fully human IgG2 antibody that activates OX40 (CD134). Patients were 82.7% male with ages about 23 to 79, mean about 60.

CDR3 length: 15 amino acids. CDR1 and CDR2 from the germline V gene are PRHDT and FYEKMQ (reference sequence). V lost 5 bases and J 7 bases, leaving 18 bases between the germline ends. Sequenced by immunoSEQ multiplex PCR; TCRdb stores in-frame clones only, minus some. Seen here are fewer than 35,000 clones, about 83% observed once, and the top ten hold approximately 32%. The clonotype was recovered from an adult with an advanced solid tumor such as melanoma, head and neck, liver or kidney cancer. The V and J genes are TRBV13 and TRBJ1-5; D is perhaps TRBD1 (6 bases). This specimen was CD4+ or CD8+ T cells sorted from blood, taken in a trial of the OX40 agonist ivuxolimab. CDR3: CASSQGRGLGQPQHF. The CDR3 DNA is TGTGCCAGCAGCCAAGGTCGGGGGCTGGGGCAGCCCCAGCATTTT.